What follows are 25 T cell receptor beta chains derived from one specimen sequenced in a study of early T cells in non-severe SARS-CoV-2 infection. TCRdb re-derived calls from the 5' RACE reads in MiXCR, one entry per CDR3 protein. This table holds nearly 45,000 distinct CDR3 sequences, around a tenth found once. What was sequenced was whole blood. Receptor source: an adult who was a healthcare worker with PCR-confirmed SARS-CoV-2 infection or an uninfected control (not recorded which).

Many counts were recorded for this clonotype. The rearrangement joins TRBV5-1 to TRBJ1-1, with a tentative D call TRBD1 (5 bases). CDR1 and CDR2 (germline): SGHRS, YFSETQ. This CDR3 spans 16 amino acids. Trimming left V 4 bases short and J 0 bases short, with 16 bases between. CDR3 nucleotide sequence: TGCGCCAGCAGCCCGCGGGGGGGAAGTATGAACACTGAAGCTTTCTTT. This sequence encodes CASSPRGGSMNTEAFF.

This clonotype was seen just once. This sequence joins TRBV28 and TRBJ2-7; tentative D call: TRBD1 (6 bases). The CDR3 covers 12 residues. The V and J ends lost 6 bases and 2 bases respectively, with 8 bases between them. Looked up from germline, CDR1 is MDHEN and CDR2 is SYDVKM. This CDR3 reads CASRGATYEQYF. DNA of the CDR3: TGTGCCAGCAGGGGGGCCACCTACGAGCAGTACTTC.

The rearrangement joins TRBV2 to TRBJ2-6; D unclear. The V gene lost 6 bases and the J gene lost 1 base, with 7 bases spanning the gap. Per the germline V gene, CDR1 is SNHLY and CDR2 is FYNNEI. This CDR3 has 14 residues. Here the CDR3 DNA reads TGTGCCAGCAGCGCCCAGTCTGGGGCCAACGTCCTGACTTTC. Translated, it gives CASSAQSGANVLTF.

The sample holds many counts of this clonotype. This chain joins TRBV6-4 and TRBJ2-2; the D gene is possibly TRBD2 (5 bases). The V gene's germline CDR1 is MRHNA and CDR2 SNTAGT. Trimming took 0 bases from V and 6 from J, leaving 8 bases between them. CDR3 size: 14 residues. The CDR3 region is CASSDSGGPGELFF. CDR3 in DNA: TGTGCCAGCAGTGACTCGGGCGGGCCCGGGGAGCTGTTTTTT.

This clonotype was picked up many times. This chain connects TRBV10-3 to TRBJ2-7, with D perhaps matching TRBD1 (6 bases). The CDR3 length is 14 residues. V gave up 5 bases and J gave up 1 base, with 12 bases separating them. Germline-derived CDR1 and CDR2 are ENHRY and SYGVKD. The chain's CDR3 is CAISRTGNSYEQYF. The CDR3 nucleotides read TGTGCCATCAGTCGAACAGGGAATTCCTACGAGCAGTACTTC.

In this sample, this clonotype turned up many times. CDR3 bases: TGTGCCAGCAGCTTGGGGGGCTCTAACTATGGCTACACCTTC. Translated, it gives CASSLGGSNYGYTF. The chain joins TRBV5-4 to TRBJ1-2, with D possibly being TRBD1 (5 bases). Germline V lookup: CDR1 SGHNT, CDR2 YYREEE (reference sequence). The CDR3 covers 14 residues. Trimming removed 0 bases from V and 0 bases from J, with 6 bases in between. Based on the CDR3 plus reference TRBV5-4 and TRBJ1-2, the full variable domain is ETGVTQSPTHLIKTRGQQVTLRCSSQSGHNTVSWYQQALGQGPQFIFQYYREEENGRGNFPPRFSGLQFPNYSSELNVNALELDDSALYLCASSLGGSNYGYTFGSGTRLTVV.

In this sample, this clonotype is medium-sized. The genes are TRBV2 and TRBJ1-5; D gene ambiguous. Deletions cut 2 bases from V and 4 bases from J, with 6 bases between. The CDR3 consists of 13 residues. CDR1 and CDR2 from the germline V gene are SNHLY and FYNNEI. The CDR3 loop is CASSELTNQPQHF. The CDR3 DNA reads TGTGCCAGCAGTGAACTGACTAATCAGCCCCAGCATTTT.

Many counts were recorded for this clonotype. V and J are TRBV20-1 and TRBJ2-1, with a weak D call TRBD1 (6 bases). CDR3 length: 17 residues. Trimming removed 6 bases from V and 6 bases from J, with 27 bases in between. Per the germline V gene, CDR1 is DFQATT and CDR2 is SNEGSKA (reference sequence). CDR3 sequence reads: CSAFYPSLDTGINEQFF. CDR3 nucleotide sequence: TGCAGTGCATTTTACCCATCTTTGGACACAGGGATCAATGAGCAGTTCTTC.

The DNA of the CDR3 is TGTGCCACCAGCAGAGATCCCAGGGGGGTTCAGCCCCAGCATTTT. It is translated as CATSRDPRGVQPQHF. The chain carries TRBV15 and TRBJ1-5, with 7 bases aligning to TRBD1. Germline assignment: CDR1 LNHNV and CDR2 YYDKDF (reference sequence). This CDR3 spans 15 amino acids. The ends lost 0 bases at V and 6 bases at J; junction bases unmatched: 5.

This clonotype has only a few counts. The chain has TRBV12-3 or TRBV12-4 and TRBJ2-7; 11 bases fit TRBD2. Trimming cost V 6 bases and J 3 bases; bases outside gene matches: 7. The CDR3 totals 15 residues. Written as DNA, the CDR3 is TGTGCCAGCAGCCCCATGACTAGCGGGAACTACGAGCAGTACTTC. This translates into CASSPMTSGNYEQYF.

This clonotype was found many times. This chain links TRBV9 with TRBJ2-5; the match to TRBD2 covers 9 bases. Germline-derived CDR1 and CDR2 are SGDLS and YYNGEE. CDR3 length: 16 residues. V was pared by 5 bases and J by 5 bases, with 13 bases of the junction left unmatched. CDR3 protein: CASSAGASGIYETQYF. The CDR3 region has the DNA TGTGCCAGCAGTGCAGGGGCTAGCGGGATCTACGAGACCCAGTACTTC.

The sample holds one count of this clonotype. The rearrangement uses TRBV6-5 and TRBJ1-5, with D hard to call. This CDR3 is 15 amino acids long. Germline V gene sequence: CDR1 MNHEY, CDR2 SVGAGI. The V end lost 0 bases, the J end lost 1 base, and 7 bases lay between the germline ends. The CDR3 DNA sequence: TGTGCCAGCAGTTACTCGAAGCAGAGCAATCAGCCCCAGCATTTT. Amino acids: CASSYSKQSNQPQHF.

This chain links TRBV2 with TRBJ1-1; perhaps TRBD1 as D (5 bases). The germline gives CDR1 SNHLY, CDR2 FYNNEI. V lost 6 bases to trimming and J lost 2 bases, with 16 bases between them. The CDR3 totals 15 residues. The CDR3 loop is CASSRPRQKNTEAFF. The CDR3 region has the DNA TGTGCCAGCAGCCGTCCCAGACAGAAAAACACTGAAGCTTTCTTT. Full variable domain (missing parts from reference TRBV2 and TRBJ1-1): EPEVTQTPSHQVTQMGQEVILRCVPISNHLYFYWYRQILGQKVEFLVSFYNNEISEKSEIFDDQFSVERPDGSNFTLKIRSTKLEDSAMYFCASSRPRQKNTEAFFGQGTRLTVV.

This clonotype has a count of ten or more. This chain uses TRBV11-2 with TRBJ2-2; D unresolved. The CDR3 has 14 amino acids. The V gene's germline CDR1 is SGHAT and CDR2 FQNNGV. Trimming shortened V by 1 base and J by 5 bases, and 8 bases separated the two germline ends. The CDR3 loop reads CASSLATSTGELFF. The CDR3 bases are TGTGCCAGCAGCTTAGCCACCAGTACCGGGGAGCTGTTTTTT.

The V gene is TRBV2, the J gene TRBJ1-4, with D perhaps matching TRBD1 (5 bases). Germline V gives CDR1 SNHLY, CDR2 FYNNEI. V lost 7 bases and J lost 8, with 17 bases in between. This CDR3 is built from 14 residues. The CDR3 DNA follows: TGTGCCAGCACTACATCGTTGGGGGTAGAAAAACTGTTTTTT. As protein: CASTTSLGVEKLFF.

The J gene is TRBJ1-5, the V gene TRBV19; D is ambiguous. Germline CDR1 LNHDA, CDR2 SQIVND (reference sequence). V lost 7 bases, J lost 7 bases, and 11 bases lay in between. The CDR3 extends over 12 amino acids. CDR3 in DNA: TGTGCCAGTACGGTGGCGAGGCAGCCCCAGCATTTT. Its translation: CASTVARQPQHF.

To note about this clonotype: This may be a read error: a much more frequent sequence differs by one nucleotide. CDR3 region: CAGSWTGNTEAFF. The CDR3 bases are TGTGCCGGCAGCTGGACAGGGAACACTGAAGCTTTCTTT. The chain couples TRBV5-6 to TRBJ1-1; TRBD1 matches 7 bases. There are 13 residues in the CDR3. Germline CDR1 SGHDT, CDR2 YYEEEE.

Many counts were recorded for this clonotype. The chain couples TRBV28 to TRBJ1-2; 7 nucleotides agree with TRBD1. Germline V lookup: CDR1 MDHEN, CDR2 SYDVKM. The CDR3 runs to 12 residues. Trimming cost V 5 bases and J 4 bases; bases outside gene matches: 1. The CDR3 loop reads CASSRTGYGYTF. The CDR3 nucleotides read TGTGCCAGCAGTAGGACAGGCTATGGCTACACCTTC.

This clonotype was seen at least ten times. CDR3: CASSESGGRANYGYTF. The CDR3 DNA sequence: TGTGCCAGCAGTGAATCGGGCGGCAGAGCTAACTATGGCTACACCTTC. J is TRBJ1-2 and V is TRBV25-1; D call uncertain. The CDR3 has 16 amino acids. The V end lost 1 base, the J end lost 0 bases, and 12 bases lay between the germline ends. Germline V gives CDR1 MGHDK, CDR2 SYGVNS.

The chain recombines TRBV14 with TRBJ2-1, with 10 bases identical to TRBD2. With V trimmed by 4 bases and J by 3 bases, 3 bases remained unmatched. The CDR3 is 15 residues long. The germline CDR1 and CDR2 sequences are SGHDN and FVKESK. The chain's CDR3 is CASSPLAGVYNEQFF. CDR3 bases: TGTGCCAGCAGCCCTCTAGCGGGAGTCTACAATGAGCAGTTCTTC.

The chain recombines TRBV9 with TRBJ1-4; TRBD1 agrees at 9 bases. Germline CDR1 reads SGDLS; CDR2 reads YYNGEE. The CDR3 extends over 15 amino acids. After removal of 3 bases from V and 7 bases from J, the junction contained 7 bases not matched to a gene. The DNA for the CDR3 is TGTGCCAGCAGCGCCAATACAGGGGGCGGTGAAAAACTGTTTTTT. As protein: CASSANTGGGEKLFF.

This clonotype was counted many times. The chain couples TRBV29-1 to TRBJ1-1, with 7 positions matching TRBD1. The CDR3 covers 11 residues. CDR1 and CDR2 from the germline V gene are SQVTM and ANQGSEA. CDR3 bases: TGCTCAGGGGGAGCGAACACTGAAGCTTTCTTT. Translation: CSGGANTEAFF.

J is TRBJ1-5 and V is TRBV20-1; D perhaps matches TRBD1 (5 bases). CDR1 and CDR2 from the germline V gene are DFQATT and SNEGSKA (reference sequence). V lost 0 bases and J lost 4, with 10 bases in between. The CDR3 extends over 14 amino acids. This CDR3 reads CSARDNGGNQPQHF. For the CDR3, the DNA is TGCAGTGCTAGAGATAATGGGGGGAATCAGCCCCAGCATTTT.

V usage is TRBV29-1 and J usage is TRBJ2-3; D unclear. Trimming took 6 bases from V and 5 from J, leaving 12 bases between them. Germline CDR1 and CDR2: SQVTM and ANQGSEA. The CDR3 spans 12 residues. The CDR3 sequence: CSVKVDGDTQYF. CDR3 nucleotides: TGCAGCGTGAAAGTAGACGGAGATACGCAGTATTTT.

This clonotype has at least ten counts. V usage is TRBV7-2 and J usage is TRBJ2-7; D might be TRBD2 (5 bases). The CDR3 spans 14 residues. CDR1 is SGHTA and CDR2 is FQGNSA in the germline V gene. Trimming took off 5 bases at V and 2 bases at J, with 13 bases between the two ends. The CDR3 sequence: CASSQTGLTYEQYF. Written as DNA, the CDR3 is TGTGCCAGCAGCCAAACCGGACTGACCTACGAGCAGTACTTC.